These T cell receptor beta chains were read from a single sample in a study of T cells in localized non-small cell lung cancer. Sequenced by immunoSEQ multiplex PCR; TCRdb stores in-frame clones only, minus some. In the table there are 130,000 or so clones, 70% to 90% of which are singletons. Sequenced material: peripheral blood, taken before any cancer treatment. The source of these receptors is an older female donor with stage I lung adenocarcinoma. CDR3s include the opening cysteine and the closing phenylalanine or tryptophan.

J gene: TRBJ2-3; V gene: TRBV11-2; CDR3 protein: CASSIPRTGPHTDTQYF
J gene: TRBJ2-5; V gene: TRBV19; CDR3 protein: CASSIGGRQETQYF
J gene: TRBJ1-1; V gene: TRBV10-3; CDR3 protein: CAISGNIKVTEAFF
J gene: TRBJ1-2; V gene: TRBV10-3; CDR3 protein: CAIRQGAYGYTF
J gene: TRBJ1-2; V gene: TRBV11-3; CDR3 protein: CASSFRGTGRTPNYGYTF
J gene: TRBJ2-3; V gene: TRBV5-1; CDR3 protein: CASSLAPPRGDTQYF
J gene: TRBJ1-1; V gene: TRBV29-1; CDR3 protein: CSALSNTEAFF
J gene: TRBJ2-1; V gene: TRBV7-3; CDR3 protein: CASSLLRHNEQFF
J gene: TRBJ2-6; V gene: TRBV7-3; CDR3 protein: CASSLQVTSGANVLTF
J gene: NA; V gene: TRBV4-1; CDR3 protein: CASALGSGLYVEQYF
J gene: TRBJ2-1; V gene: TRBV7-2; CDR3 protein: CASSLAQGPQNEQFF
J gene: TRBJ2-5; V gene: TRBV20-1; CDR3 protein: CSAREVETQYF
J gene: TRBJ1-4; V gene: TRBV2; CDR3 protein: CASSEARGGRGEKLFF
J gene: TRBJ2-1; V gene: TRBV29-1; CDR3 protein: CSVEPKHNEQFF
J gene: TRBJ2-1; V gene: TRBV11-2; CDR3 protein: CASSFGQGSYNEQFF
J gene: NA; V gene: TRBV13; CDR3 protein: CASSLGPGLAPYEQYF
J gene: TRBJ1-4; V gene: TRBV18; CDR3 protein: CASSPVAQANEKLFF
J gene: TRBJ2-1; V gene: TRBV6-5; CDR3 protein: CASFPRQGYNEQFF
J gene: TRBJ1-2; V gene: TRBV4-1; CDR3 protein: CASSQVLGDYGYTF
J gene: TRBJ2-6; V gene: TRBV5-1; CDR3 protein: CASHTGGSGANVLTF
J gene: TRBJ2-5; V gene: TRBV20-1; CDR3 protein: CSARVGETQYF
J gene: TRBJ2-1; V gene: TRBV7-3; CDR3 protein: CASSLKGRFGANEQFF
J gene: TRBJ2-4; V gene: TRBV5-1; CDR3 protein: CASSLMGNSFDIQYF
J gene: TRBJ1-5; V gene: TRBV27; CDR3 protein: CASRLVPRGNQPQHF
J gene: TRBJ2-1; V gene: TRBV11-2; CDR3 protein: CASSLAADTYNEQFF
J gene: TRBJ1-4; V gene: TRBV7-9; CDR3 protein: CASRLPGQDEKLFF
J gene: TRBJ2-1; V gene: TRBV5-4; CDR3 protein: CASSLASSNEQFF
J gene: TRBJ2-1; V gene: TRBV5-1; CDR3 protein: CASSLEPSGRSEQFF
J gene: TRBJ1-5; V gene: TRBV6-1; CDR3 protein: CASSGLSFQVSQPQHF
J gene: TRBJ2-3; V gene: TRBV2; CDR3 protein: CASSERNIAGRTDTQYF
J gene: TRBJ2-4; V gene: TRBV7-2; CDR3 protein: CASSFLGPLNIQYF
J gene: TRBJ2-1; V gene: TRBV30; CDR3 protein: CAWTPSGSYTEQFF
J gene: TRBJ2-3; V gene: TRBV10-2; CDR3 protein: CASSAYTDTQYF
J gene: TRBJ1-2; V gene: TRBV28; CDR3 protein: CASGSRAGYTF
J gene: TRBJ2-7; V gene: TRBV2; CDR3 protein: CASRSLTVPGEQYF
J gene: TRBJ1-3; V gene: TRBV6-5; CDR3 protein: CANSPGSGNTIYF
J gene: TRBJ1-2; V gene: TRBV28; CDR3 protein: CASSSVNYGYTF
J gene: TRBJ2-1; V gene: TRBV7-3; CDR3 protein: CASSSFGGLEYNEQFF
J gene: TRBJ1-6; V gene: TRBV28; CDR3 protein: CASSQRSPLHF
J gene: TRBJ1-1; V gene: TRBV4-1; CDR3 protein: CASSQIQGLITEAFF
J gene: TRBJ2-1; V gene: TRBV29-1; CDR3 protein: CSVEVVAGGAYEQFF
J gene: TRBJ1-1; V gene: TRBV18; CDR3 protein: CASSFDRGQTEAFF
J gene: TRBJ1-4; V gene: TRBV6-5; CDR3 protein: CASSYGQFSTNEKLFF
J gene: TRBJ2-1; V gene: TRBV4-1; CDR3 protein: CASSQAQSGRVRNEQFF
J gene: TRBJ2-5; V gene: TRBV6-1; CDR3 protein: CASSEVGRVVEETQYF
J gene: TRBJ1-2; V gene: TRBV11-2; CDR3 protein: CASSLYRGGDGYTF
J gene: TRBJ1-1; V gene: TRBV6-5; CDR3 protein: CASSSRTVGPQREAFF
J gene: TRBJ2-3; V gene: TRBV5-1; CDR3 protein: CASSFEYITDTQYF
J gene: TRBJ2-5; V gene: TRBV11-3; CDR3 protein: CASSLGGRLGETQYF
J gene: TRBJ1-2; V gene: TRBV5-1; CDR3 protein: CASRVLGTSYNYGYTF
J gene: TRBJ2-7; V gene: TRBV30; CDR3 protein: CAWSFGGPYEQYF